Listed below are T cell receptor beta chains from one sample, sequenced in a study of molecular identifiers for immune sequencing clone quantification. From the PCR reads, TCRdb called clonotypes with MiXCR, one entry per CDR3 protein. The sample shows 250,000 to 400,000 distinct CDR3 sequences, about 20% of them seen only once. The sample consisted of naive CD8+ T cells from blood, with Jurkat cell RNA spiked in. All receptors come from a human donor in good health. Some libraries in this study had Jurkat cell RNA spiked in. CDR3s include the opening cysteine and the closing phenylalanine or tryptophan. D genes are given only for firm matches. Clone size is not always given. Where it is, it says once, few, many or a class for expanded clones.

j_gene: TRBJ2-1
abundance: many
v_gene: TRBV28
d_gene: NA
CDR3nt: TGTGCCACCAACGACGGGCAGCGACTAGACAATGAGCAGTTCTTC
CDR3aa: CATNDGQRLDNEQFF

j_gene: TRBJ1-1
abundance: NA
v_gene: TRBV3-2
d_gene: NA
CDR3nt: TGTGCCAGCAGCTTTGACAGGGTAAAGACTGAAGCTTTCTTT
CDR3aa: CASSFDRVKTEAFF

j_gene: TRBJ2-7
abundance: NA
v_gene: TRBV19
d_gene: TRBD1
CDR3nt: TGTACCAGTAGTCCCGGGACAGGACTATCCTACGAGCAGTACTTC
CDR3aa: CTSSPGTGLSYEQYF

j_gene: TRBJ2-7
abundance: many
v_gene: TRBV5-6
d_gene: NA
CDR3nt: TGTGCCAGCAGCTTGTTCGGTGAGGCCTACGAGCAGTACTTC
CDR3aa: CASSLFGEAYEQYF

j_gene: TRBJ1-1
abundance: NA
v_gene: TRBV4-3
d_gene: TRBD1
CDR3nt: TGCGCCAGCAGCCAACACCCTCCGGGACAGGGAACTGAAGCTTTCTTT
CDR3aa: CASSQHPPGQGTEAFF

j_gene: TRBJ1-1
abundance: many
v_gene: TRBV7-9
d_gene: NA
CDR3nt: TGTGCCAGCAGCCAGTTTCAGGGCTTTGAAGCTTTCTTT
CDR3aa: CASSQFQGFEAFF

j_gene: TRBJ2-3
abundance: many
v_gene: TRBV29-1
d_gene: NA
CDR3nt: TGCAGCGTTGAAGATCAACAGGGAGGGAAGACAGATACGCAGTATTTT
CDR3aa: CSVEDQQGGKTDTQYF

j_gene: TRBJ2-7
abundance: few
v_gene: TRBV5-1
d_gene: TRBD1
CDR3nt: TGCGCCAGCAGCTTGGAATCCCCGGGACAGGGGGCTTACCACGAGCAGTACTTC
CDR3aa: CASSLESPGQGAYHEQYF

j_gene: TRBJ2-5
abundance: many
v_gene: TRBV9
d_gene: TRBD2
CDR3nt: TGTGCCAGCAGCGCCGCGGGAGTTGAAGAGACCCAGTACTTC
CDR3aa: CASSAAGVEETQYF

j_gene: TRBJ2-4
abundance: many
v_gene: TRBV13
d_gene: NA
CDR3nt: TGTGCCAGCAGCTTAGCAGGGATGGGTAAAAACATTCAGTACTTC
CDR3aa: CASSLAGMGKNIQYF

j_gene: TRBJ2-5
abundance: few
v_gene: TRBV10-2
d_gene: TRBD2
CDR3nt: TGCGCCAGCAGTGAGTCCCTAGCGGGAGAGGAGACCCAGTACTTC
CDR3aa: CASSESLAGEETQYF

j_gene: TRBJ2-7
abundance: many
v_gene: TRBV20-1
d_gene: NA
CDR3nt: TGCAGTGCTAGGTTAGCGGCAGGCCCCTACGAGCAGTACTTC
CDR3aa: CSARLAAGPYEQYF

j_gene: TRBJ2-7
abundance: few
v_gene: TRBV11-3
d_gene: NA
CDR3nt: TGTGCCAGCAGCCCTACACAGACACATACCTCCTACGAGCAGTACTTC
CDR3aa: CASSPTQTHTSYEQYF

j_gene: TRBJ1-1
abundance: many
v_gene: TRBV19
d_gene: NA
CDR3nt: TGTGCCAGTAAAGAGGGGTCGAGTGAAGCTTTCTTT
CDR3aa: CASKEGSSEAFF

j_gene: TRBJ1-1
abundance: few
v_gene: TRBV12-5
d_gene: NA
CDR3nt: TGTGCTAGTGGTTTTGGGGCTGATCGGGAGGGCACTGAAGCTTTCTTT
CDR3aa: CASGFGADREGTEAFF

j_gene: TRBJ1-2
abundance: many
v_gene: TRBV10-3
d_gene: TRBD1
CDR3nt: TGTGCCATCAGTGCACCCGGGACAGAGTCCTATGGCTACACCTTC
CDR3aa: CAISAPGTESYGYTF

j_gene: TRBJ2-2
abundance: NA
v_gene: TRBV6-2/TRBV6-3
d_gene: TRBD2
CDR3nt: TGTGCCAGCAGTTACCCGGCACTAGCGGGGTCCGGGGAGCTGTTTTTT
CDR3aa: CASSYPALAGSGELFF

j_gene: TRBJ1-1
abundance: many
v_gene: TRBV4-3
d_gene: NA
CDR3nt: TGCGCCAGCAGCCAAGATAGAAGGGGAACGAACACTGAAGCTTTCTTT
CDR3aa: CASSQDRRGTNTEAFF

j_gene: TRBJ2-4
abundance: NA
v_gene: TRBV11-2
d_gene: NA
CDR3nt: TGTGCCAGCAGCTTAGACTGGCTGACGGTAGCCAAAAACATTCAGTACTTC
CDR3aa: CASSLDWLTVAKNIQYF

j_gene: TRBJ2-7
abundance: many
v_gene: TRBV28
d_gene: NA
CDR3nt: TGTGCCAGCAGTTTTAGGGACGAGCAGTACTTC
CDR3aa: CASSFRDEQYF

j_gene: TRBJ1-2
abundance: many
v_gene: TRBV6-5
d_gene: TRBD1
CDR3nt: TGTGCCAGCAGTAGCTATTCGGGACAGCTATCCTATGGCTACACCTTC
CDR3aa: CASSSYSGQLSYGYTF

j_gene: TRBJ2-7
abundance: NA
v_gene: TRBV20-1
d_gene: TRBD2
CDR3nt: TGCAGTGCTAGACCCTCGGCTAGCGGGAGTGGGGCCTACGAGCAGTACTTC
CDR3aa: CSARPSASGSGAYEQYF

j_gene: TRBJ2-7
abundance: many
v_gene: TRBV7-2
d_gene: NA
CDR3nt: TGTGCCAGCAGCTTAGTAAAGGGGGAGCAGGGAGCCTACGAGCAGTACTTC
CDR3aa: CASSLVKGEQGAYEQYF

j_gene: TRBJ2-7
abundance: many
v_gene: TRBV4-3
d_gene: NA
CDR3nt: TGCGCCAGCAGCCCCCCCCCCGAGCAGTACTTC
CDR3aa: CASSPPPEQYF

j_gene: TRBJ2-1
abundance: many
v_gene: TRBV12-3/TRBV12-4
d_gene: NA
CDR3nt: TGTGCCAGCAGCTCGTCCCGGGACGCAAACCATGAGCAGTTCTTC
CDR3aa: CASSSSRDANHEQFF

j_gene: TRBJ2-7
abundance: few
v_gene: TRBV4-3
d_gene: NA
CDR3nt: TGCGCCAGCAGCCCAGGGGGGGGAATAGGCAGCTCCTACGAGCAGTACTTC
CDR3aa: CASSPGGGIGSSYEQYF

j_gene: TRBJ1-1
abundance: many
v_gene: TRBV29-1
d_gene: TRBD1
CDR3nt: TGCAGCGGAGGGACAGCCCGGCAAGGCACTGAAGCTTTCTTT
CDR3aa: CSGGTARQGTEAFF

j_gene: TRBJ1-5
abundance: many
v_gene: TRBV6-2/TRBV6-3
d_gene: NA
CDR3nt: TGTGCCAGCAGTAACCGCCCAACGGGACAGCCCCAGCATTTT
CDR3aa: CASSNRPTGQPQHF

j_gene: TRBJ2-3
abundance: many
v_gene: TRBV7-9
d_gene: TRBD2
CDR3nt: TGTGCCAGCAGACCCCCGGGACTATCCACAGATACGCAGTATTTT
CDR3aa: CASRPPGLSTDTQYF

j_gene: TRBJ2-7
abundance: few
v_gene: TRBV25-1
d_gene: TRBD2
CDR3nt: TGTGCCAGCAGTGAATATAACCTAGCGGGAAGGAGGACCTACGAGCAGTACTTC
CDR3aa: CASSEYNLAGRRTYEQYF

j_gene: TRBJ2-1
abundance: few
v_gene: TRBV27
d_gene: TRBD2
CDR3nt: TGTGCCAGCAGTCCCGTGGATAGCGGGAGGCCCGATGAGCAGTTCTTC
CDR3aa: CASSPVDSGRPDEQFF

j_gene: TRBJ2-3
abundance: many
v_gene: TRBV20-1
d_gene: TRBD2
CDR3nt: TGCAGTGCCGCAACTCTAGCGGGGGGGCCAGATACGCAGTATTTT
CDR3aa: CSAATLAGGPDTQYF

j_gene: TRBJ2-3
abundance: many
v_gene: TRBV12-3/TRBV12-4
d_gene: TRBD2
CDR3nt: TGTGCCAGCAGCCGTAGCGGGGGTCCCACAGATACGCAGTATTTT
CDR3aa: CASSRSGGPTDTQYF

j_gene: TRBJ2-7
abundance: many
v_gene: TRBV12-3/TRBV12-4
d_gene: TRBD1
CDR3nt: TGTGCCAGCAGTCGGACAGGGAGGGAGCAGTACTTC
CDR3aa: CASSRTGREQYF

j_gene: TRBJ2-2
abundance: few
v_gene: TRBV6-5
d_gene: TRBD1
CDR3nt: TGTGCCAGCACCTGGACAGGTGGTACCGGGGAGCTGTTTTTT
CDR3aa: CASTWTGGTGELFF

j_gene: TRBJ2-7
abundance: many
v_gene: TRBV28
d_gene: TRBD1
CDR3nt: TGTGCCAGCAGTTTTAGAGGACAGGTATCCTACGAGCAGTACTTC
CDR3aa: CASSFRGQVSYEQYF

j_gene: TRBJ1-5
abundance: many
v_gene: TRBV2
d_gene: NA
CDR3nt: TGTGCCAGCAGTGTGGGGTCGGGGGGCATTCAGCCCCAGCATTTT
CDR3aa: CASSVGSGGIQPQHF

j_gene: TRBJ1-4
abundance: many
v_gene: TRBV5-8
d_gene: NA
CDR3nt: TGTGCCAGCAGCGGGGACCCTAAACTGTTTTTT
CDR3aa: CASSGDPKLFF

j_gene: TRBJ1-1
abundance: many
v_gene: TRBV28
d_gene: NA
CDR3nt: TGTGCCAGCAGTTTCTCGGACAGCCGGGGCACTGAAGCTTTCTTT
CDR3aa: CASSFSDSRGTEAFF

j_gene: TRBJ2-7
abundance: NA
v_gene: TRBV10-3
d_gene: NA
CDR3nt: TGTGCCATCAGTGGAACAGGCGGGTACGAGCAGTACTTC
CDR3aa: CAISGTGGYEQYF

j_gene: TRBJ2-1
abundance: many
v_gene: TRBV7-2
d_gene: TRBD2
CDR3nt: TGTGCCAGCAGCTTAGTTAGCGGGAGTCTCAATGAGCAGTTCTTC
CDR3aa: CASSLVSGSLNEQFF

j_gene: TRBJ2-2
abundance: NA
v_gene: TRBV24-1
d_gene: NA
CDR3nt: TGTGCCACCAGTGACTCATCCCCCGGGGAGCTGTCTTTT
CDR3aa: CATSDSSPGELSF

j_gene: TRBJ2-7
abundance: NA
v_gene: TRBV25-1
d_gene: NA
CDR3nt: TGTGCCAGCAGTGAGTTGGCCTGGGGTTACGAGCAGTACTTC
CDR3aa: CASSELAWGYEQYF

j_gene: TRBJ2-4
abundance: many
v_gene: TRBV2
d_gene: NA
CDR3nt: TGTGCCAGCACCGTTTCCCTCCTTTGGGCGGAGGCGAACATTCAGTACTTC
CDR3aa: CASTVSLLWAEANIQYF

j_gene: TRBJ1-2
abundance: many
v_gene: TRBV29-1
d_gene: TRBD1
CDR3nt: TGCAGCGTTGAAGGAGCCATCGGGACAGGGATCCGCGGCTACACCTTC
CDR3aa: CSVEGAIGTGIRGYTF

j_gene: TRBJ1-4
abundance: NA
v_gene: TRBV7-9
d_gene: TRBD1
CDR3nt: TGTGCCAGCAGCTTCCGGACAGGGGTCGAAAAACTGTTTTTT
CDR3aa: CASSFRTGVEKLFF

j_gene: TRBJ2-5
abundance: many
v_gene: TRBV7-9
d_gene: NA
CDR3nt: TGTGCCAGCAGCTTACGACTTGGAGAGACCCAGTACTTC
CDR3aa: CASSLRLGETQYF

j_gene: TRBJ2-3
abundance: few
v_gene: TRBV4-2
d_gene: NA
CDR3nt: TGTGCCAGCAGCCAAGAAAGCGGTTCGACAGATACGCAGTATTTT
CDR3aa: CASSQESGSTDTQYF

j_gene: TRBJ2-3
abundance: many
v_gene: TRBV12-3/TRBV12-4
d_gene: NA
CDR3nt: TGTGCCAGCAGTTTCCAGACTCGTACAGATACGCAGTATTTT
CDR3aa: CASSFQTRTDTQYF

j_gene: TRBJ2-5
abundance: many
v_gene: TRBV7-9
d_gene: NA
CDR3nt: TGTGCCAGCAGAAATCGGGCCCAAGAGACCCAGTACTTC
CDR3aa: CASRNRAQETQYF

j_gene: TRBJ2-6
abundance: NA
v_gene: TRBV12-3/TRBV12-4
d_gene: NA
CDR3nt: TGTGCCAGCAATTTAGTGGGCCTCGTCCTGACTTTC
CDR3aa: CASNLVGLVLTF

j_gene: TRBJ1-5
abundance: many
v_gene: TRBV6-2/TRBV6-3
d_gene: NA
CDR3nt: TGTGCCAGCAGCCCGGTTAGGGGTAGCAATCAGCCCCAGCATTTT
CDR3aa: CASSPVRGSNQPQHF

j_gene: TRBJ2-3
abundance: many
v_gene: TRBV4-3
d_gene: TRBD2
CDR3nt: TGCGCCAGCAGCCAAGAAGCGGGGTTCGTCACAGATACGCAGTATTTT
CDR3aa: CASSQEAGFVTDTQYF

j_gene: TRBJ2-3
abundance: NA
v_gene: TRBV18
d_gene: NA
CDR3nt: TGTGCCAGCTCACCTATAGCCGGGACTGACACAGATACGCAGTATTTT
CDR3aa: CASSPIAGTDTDTQYF

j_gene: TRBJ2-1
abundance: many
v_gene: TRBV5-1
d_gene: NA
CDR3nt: TGCGCCAGCAGCTACAAAGAGAACAGGGTTCGATCCTACAATGAGCAGTTCTTC
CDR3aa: CASSYKENRVRSYNEQFF